The source of this TCR beta chain is a study of T cells in Graves' hyperthyroidism and ophthalmopathy. Using RNA transcripts as the source, TCR beta CDR3 regions were amplified. TCR CDR3 underwent first-round RT-PCR with the HTBI primer set. MiXCR, run by TCRdb on the multiplex PCR reads, gives a single entry per CDR3 protein. Of 500,000 to 750,000 distinct CDR3 sequences listed, around 42% were seen once; the top ten hold around 7.7%. V lost 10 bases and J lost 4; bases outside the gene matches: 14. The CDR3 has 16 residues. Germline CDR1 reads ENHRY; CDR2 reads SYGVKD. A remark on this clonotype: Its antigen remains unidentified.

Findings of the study overall: Appearing also in blood were most of the thyroid clonotypes expanded above 0.001. Classification by a 13 V-J model distinguished ophthalmopathy from stable hyperthyroidism.

Each patient was aged 18 to 65 and had newly diagnosed hyperthyroidism of under 2 months' duration. Exclusion criteria comprised uncontrolled infection, other autoimmune disease, pregnancy or lactation. The sample comprised peripheral blood or thyroid tissue (not recorded which). This TCR was sampled from a woman younger than 35 with Graves' hyperthyroidism. The chain employs TRBV10-3 and TRBJ1-5; 9 nucleotides align to TRBD1. CDR3 DNA sequence: TGTGCCACCGGGACTAGCGACAGGGGGTCTAATCAGCCCCAGCATTTT. As protein: CATGTSDRGSNQPQHF.